These 2 T cell receptor beta chains came from one sample sequenced in a study of CD4 and CD8 cells across lung adenocarcinoma regions. TCRdb fed the PCR reads into MiXCR, producing one record per CDR3 protein. The sample gives some 23,000 distinct CDR3 sequences, around half of which show up once; nearly 50% is in the top ten. The sequenced sample was CD8+ T cells from the center of a lung tumor. The source is a male donor with lung adenocarcinoma. The CD4 and CD8 labels of this study may be unreliable.

By its share, this clonotype is medium-sized. The CDR3 is CASSGGGGAYNEQFF. The CDR3 coding sequence is TGTGCCAGCAGTGGGGGGGGTGGGGCCTACAATGAGCAGTTCTTC. V is TRBV6-1 and J is TRBJ2-1; TRBD2 matches 7 bases. V dropped 4 bases and J dropped 2; count of bases not matched to a gene: 5. The CDR3 is 15 amino acids. CDR1 and CDR2 (germline): MNHNS, SASEGT.

The chain has TRBV6-1 and TRBJ2-1; 8 nucleotides agree with TRBD2. The CDR3 consists of 14 residues. Unmatched junction bases numbered 10, after V lost 5 bases and J lost 10 bases. The V gene's germline CDR1 is MNHNS and CDR2 SASEGT. The CDR3 protein is CASSPWGGRKEQFF. CDR3 nucleotide sequence: TGTGCCAGCAGTCCTTGGGGCGGGAGGAAAGAGCAGTTCTTC.